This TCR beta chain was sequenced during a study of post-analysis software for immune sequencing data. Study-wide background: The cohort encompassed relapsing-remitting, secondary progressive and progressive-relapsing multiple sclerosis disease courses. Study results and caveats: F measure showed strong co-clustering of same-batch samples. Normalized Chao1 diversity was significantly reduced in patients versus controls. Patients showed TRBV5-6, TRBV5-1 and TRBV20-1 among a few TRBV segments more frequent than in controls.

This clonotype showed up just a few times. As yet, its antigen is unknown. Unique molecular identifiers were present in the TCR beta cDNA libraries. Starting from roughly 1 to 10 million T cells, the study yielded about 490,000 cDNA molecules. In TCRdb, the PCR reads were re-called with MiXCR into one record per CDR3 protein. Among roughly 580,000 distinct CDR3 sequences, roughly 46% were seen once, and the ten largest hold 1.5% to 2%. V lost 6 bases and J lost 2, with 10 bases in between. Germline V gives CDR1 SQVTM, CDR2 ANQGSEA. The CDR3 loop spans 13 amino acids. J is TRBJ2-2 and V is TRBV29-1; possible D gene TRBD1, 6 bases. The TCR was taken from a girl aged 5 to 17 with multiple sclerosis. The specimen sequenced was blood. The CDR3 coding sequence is TGCAGCGTAGGGACACTCAACACCGGGGAGCTGTTTTTT. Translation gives CSVGTLNTGELFF.